This record concerns one T cell receptor (beta chain) sequence. The sample belongs to a study of human T cells and chemical hapten exposure. In the study overall: 2% DPC applied to an approximately 2 cm by approximately 2 cm arm area sensitized donors. Across the whole study, which lasted roughly 24 weeks, patients were given diphenylcyclopropenone on the scalp once a week.

The sample's time point: patch test 1, 2 weeks after DPC sensitization. Treatment given: therapeutic diphenylcyclopropenone sensitization with weekly scalp DPC. Blood sampling preceded each patch test application. There are 14 residues in the CDR3. Per the germline V gene, CDR1 is SQVTM and CDR2 is ANQGSEA. The J segment lost 6 bases and the V segment lost 7 bases, leaving 12 bases of the junction unmatched. Individual cDNA molecules each carried unique molecular identifiers attached by the library. TCRdb processed the RACE reads anew with MiXCR; each CDR3 protein has one entry. Of some 110,000 distinct CDR3 sequences listed, roughly 12% are singletons.

The sample in question was whole blood, obtained in connection with sensitization to the hapten diphenylcyclopropenone (DPC). The source is a woman aged 50 to 60 with alopecia areata. Some clones in this sample may be carry-over from other donors' samples. V is TRBV29-1 and J is TRBJ1-2; 9 bases align to TRBD1. The CDR3 loop is CSGGTGLSGDGYTF. CDR3 in DNA: TGCAGCGGCGGGACAGGGTTGAGCGGCGATGGCTACACCTTC.